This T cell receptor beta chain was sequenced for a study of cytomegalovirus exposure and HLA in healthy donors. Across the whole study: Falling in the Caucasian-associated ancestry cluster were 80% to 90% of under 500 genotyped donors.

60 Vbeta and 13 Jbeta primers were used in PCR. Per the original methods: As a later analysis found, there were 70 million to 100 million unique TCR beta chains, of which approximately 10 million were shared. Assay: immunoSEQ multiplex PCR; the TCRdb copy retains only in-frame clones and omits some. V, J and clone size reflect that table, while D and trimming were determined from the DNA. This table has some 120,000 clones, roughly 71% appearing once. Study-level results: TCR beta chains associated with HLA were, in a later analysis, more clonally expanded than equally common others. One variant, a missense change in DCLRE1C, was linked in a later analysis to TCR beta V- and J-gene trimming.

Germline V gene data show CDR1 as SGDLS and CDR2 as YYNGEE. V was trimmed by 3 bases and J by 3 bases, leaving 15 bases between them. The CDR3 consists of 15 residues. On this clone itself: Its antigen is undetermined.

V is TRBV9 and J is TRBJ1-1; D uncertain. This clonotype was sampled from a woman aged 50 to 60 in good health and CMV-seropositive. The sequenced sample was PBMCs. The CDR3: CASSANQRSYTEAFF. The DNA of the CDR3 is TGTGCCAGCAGCGCAAACCAGAGGAGTTACACTGAAGCTTTCTTT. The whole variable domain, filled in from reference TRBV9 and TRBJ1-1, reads DSGVTQTPKHLITATGQRVTLRCSPRSGDLSVYWYQQSLDQGLQFLIQYYNGEERAKGNILERFSAQQFPDLHSELNLSSLELGDSALYFCASSANQRSYTEAFFGQGTRLTVV.